Below, 25 T cell receptor beta chains from the same sample are listed, as sequenced in a study of control samples from healthy donors and cancer patients. Only in-frame clones appear in the TCRdb table, and some are missing; sequencing was by immunoSEQ multiplex PCR. The sample carries roughly 150,000 clones, around nine tenths recorded once. The specimen sequenced was blood. These TCRs come from a man aged 18 to 35 in good health.

The genes are TRBV27 and TRBJ1-5; no definite D call. The V end lost 3 bases, the J end lost 7 bases, and 10 bases lay between the germline ends. Germline loops: CDR1 MNHEY, CDR2 SMNVEV (reference sequence). The CDR3 runs to 13 residues. The CDR3 here is CASSFGVTQPQHF. DNA of the CDR3: TGTGCCAGCAGTTTCGGGGTTACCCAGCCCCAGCATTTT.

The rearrangement joins TRBV11-2 to TRBJ1-4; D is uncertain. From germline, CDR1 is SGHAT and CDR2 FQNNGV. The CDR3 has 13 amino acids. The V end was cut by 5 bases, the J end by 6 bases, with 10 bases between. The CDR3 protein is CASSGEIDEKLFF. In DNA, the CDR3 is TGTGCCAGCAGCGGGGAAATTGATGAAAAACTGTTTTTT. Variable domain in full (rest from reference TRBV11-2 and TRBJ1-4): EAGVAQSPRYKIIEKRQSVAFWCNPISGHATLYWYQQILGQGPKLLIQFQNNGVVDDSQLPKDRFSAERLKGVDSTLKIQPAKLEDSAVYLCASSGEIDEKLFFGSGTQLSVL.

The chain couples TRBV3-1 (or the pseudogene TRBV3-2) to TRBJ1-2, with 8 bases aligning to TRBD1. Germline V gene lookup returns CDR1 LGHDT and CDR2 YNNKEL (reference sequence). The CDR3 has 14 amino acids. With V trimmed by 0 bases and J by 6 bases, 3 bases remained unmatched. The CDR3 DNA is TGTGCCAGCAGCCAAGACTCGGGACAGGATGGCTACACCTTC. It codes for CASSQDSGQDGYTF.

J is TRBJ2-7 and V is TRBV28; weak D call: TRBD1 (5 bases). Germline V gene lookup returns CDR1 MDHEN and CDR2 SYDVKM. Trimming stripped 4 bases from V and 5 bases from J, with 15 bases between. CDR3 length: 14 residues. The CDR3 loop is CASSWQGRGNEQYF. CDR3 DNA sequence: TGTGCCAGCAGTTGGCAGGGAAGGGGCAACGAGCAGTACTTC.

The gene calls are TRBV3-1 (or the pseudogene TRBV3-2) and TRBJ2-3; the match to TRBD2 covers 8 bases. The CDR3 length is 18 residues. With V trimmed by 1 base and J by 2 bases, 11 bases remained unmatched. Germline lookup yields CDR1 LGHDT and CDR2 YNNKEL (reference sequence). CDR3 amino acids: CASSQVGPGLGPTDTQYF. The CDR3 region has the DNA TGTGCCAGCAGCCAAGTGGGCCCGGGACTAGGTCCCACAGATACGCAGTATTTT.

The V call is TRBV7-8, the J call TRBJ2-7; maybe TRBD1 (5 bases). The germline V and J ends were trimmed by 5 bases and 4 bases, with 15 bases remaining between them. CDR3 length: 14 amino acids. The germline gives CDR1 SGHVS, CDR2 FQNEAQ. The CDR3 DNA follows: TGTGCCAGCAGCCCATCTGGTGGGGCTTACGAGCAGTACTTC. Translating it yields CASSPSGGAYEQYF.

The J gene is TRBJ2-7, the V gene TRBV10-2, with D hard to call. The CDR3 has 15 amino acids. With 6 bases removed from V and 1 base from J, the gap between germline ends came to 16 bases. Per the germline V gene, CDR1 is WSHSY and CDR2 is SAAADI. CDR3 sequence: CASRIGPEWSYEQYF. In DNA, the CDR3 is TGCGCCAGCAGGATAGGGCCTGAGTGGTCCTACGAGCAGTACTTC.

The chain joins TRBV6-2 or TRBV6-3 to TRBJ1-5; D gene uncertain. The length of the CDR3 is 17 residues. The ends were cut back, 0 bases at V and 2 bases at J, with 14 bases in the middle. CDR1 and CDR2 from the germline V gene are MNHEY and SVGEGT. The CDR3 is CASSYSLAGWGNQPQHF. CDR3 sequence (DNA): TGTGCCAGCAGTTACTCGTTGGCCGGGTGGGGCAATCAGCCCCAGCATTTT.

The V call is TRBV10-1, the J call TRBJ1-1, with D unresolved. The CDR3 extends over 13 amino acids. Germline CDR1 WNHNN, CDR2 SYGVQD (reference sequence). The germline V and J ends were trimmed by 4 bases and 4 bases, with 10 bases remaining between them. The CDR3 DNA follows: TGCGCCAGCAGTGGAAGACGAGGCACTGAAGCTTTCTTT. It is translated as CASSGRRGTEAFF.

The rearrangement uses TRBV11-1 and TRBJ2-1; 10 nucleotides match TRBD2. Germline V gene data show CDR1 as SGHAT and CDR2 as FQDESV (reference sequence). The CDR3 is made up of 14 amino acids. V lost 4 bases and J lost 8; bases outside the gene matches: 5. The CDR3 loop is CASSYGLAADEQFF. CDR3 sequence (DNA): TGTGCCAGCAGCTACGGACTAGCGGCAGATGAGCAGTTCTTC.

The CDR3 DNA reads TGCGCCAGCAGCCGAGAGGACACGTACACTGAAGCTTTCTTT. Protein product: CASSREDTYTEAFF. The chain combines TRBV4-1 with TRBJ1-1; D is perhaps TRBD1 (5 bases). The CDR3 spans 14 residues. Trimming pared 4 bases from V and 3 bases from J, leaving 12 bases between. Germline V gives CDR1 MGHRA, CDR2 YSYEKL.

CDR3 DNA: TGTGCCAGCACCATTATGAAGTGGGTAGAGAGCCTGGAGACCCAGTACTTC. Its protein is CASTIMKWVESLETQYF. The V call is TRBV7-8, the J call TRBJ2-5; no clear D. Germline CDR1 is SGHVS and CDR2 is FQNEAQ. The CDR3 is made up of 17 amino acids. Trimming removed 7 bases from V and 5 bases from J, with 26 bases in between.

J is TRBJ2-7 and V is TRBV4-2, with 7 bases aligning to TRBD1. The CDR3 sequence is 15 residues long. The germline V gene has CDR1 LGHNA and CDR2 YNFKEQ. The V segment lost 4 bases and the J segment 3 bases; nucleotides outside the gene matches: 9. CDR3: CASSLEQGQGYEQYF. CDR3 nucleotides: TGTGCCAGCAGCCTCGAACAGGGGCAAGGCTACGAGCAGTACTTC.

The chain recombines TRBV6-1 with TRBJ2-5; 8 positions agree with TRBD1. Germline values: CDR1 MNHNS, CDR2 SASEGT. The V segment lost 2 bases and the J segment 5 bases; nucleotides outside the gene matches: 4. The CDR3 covers 14 residues. This chain's CDR3 is CASSESTGVETQYF. Written as DNA, the CDR3 is TGTGCCAGCAGTGAATCGACAGGGGTGGAGACCCAGTACTTC.

The J gene is TRBJ1-1, the V gene TRBV6-2 or TRBV6-3; TRBD1 aligns across 9 bases. V lost 5 bases and J lost 5; bases outside the gene matches: 9. The CDR3 extends over 15 amino acids. CDR1 and CDR2 from the germline V gene are MNHEY and SVGEGT. The CDR3, as DNA: TGTGCCAGCAGTCGTCCACAGGGGGCGCGGACTGAAGCTTTCTTT. This translates into CASSRPQGARTEAFF.

The V call is TRBV7-3, the J call TRBJ1-4; 9 bases are a match to TRBD1. The CDR3 totals 17 residues. From germline, CDR1 is SGHTA and CDR2 FQGTGA. The ends lost 6 bases at V and 7 bases at J; junction bases unmatched: 15. In DNA, the CDR3 is TGTGCCAGCAGGCACCGGGACAGGGCTAGTTCGGGTGAAAAACTGTTTTTT. This codes for CASRHRDRASSGEKLFF.

The chain recombines TRBV19 with TRBJ1-3; no clear D gene. CDR1 is LNHDA and CDR2 is SQIVND in the germline V gene (reference sequence). This CDR3 is 16 amino acids long. The germline V and J ends were trimmed by 3 bases and 2 bases, with 14 bases remaining between them. The CDR3 region is CASSIVGTQAGNTIYF. In nucleotides, the CDR3 is TGTGCCAGTAGTATTGTGGGAACCCAAGCTGGAAACACCATATATTTT.

The chain has TRBV2 and TRBJ2-7; D is unresolved. V was shortened by 7 bases and J by 7 bases, with 11 bases between the two germline ends. The germline V gene encodes CDR1 SNHLY and CDR2 FYNNEI. The CDR3 is made up of 11 amino acids. CDR3 coding DNA: TGTGCCAGCAATCAGAATCGAGAGCAGTACTTC. Translating it yields CASNQNREQYF.

This clone has only one observation. J is TRBJ1-3 and V is TRBV2, with a tentative D call TRBD1 (6 bases). The germline V gene encodes CDR1 SNHLY and CDR2 FYNNEI. V dropped 6 bases and J dropped 0 bases, with 15 bases sitting between them. The CDR3 runs 16 residues. CDR3 protein: CASSRTAIVSGNTIYF. In DNA, the CDR3 is TGTGCCAGCAGCAGGACAGCGATAGTCTCTGGAAACACCATATATTTT.

V usage is TRBV5-8 and J usage is TRBJ1-5, with TRBD1 matching over 8 bases. Germline CDR1 reads SGHTS; CDR2 reads YDEGEE. The CDR3 spans 14 residues. The ends lost 4 bases at V and 3 bases at J; junction bases unmatched: 3. In DNA, the CDR3 is TGTGCCAGCAGCACGGGACAGGTCAATCAGCCCCAGCATTTT. As protein: CASSTGQVNQPQHF.

The V gene is TRBV2, the J gene TRBJ2-1, with D unresolved. Germline-derived CDR1 and CDR2 are SNHLY and FYNNEI. With 7 bases removed from V and 12 bases from J, the gap between germline ends came to 16 bases. The CDR3 contains 12 residues. This CDR3 is CASNGPTITQFF. Here the CDR3 DNA reads TGTGCCAGCAATGGTCCAACAATTACGCAGTTCTTC.

J is TRBJ1-2 and V is TRBV7-9; 9 bases are shared with TRBD1. Germline V gene lookup returns CDR1 SEHNR and CDR2 FQNEAQ (reference sequence). Trimming at V came to 1 base and at J to 3 bases, leaving 6 bases not matched to a gene. The CDR3 length is 16 residues. CDR3 sequence (DNA): TGTGCCAGCAGCTTAGACGCGGACAGGGGCTACTATGGCTACACCTTC. This encodes CASSLDADRGYYGYTF. Complete variable domain (other parts from reference TRBV7-9 and TRBJ1-2): DTGVSQNPRHKITKRGQNVTFRCDPISEHNRLYWYRQTLGQGPEFLTYFQNEAQLEKSRLLSDRFSAERPKGSFSTLEIQRTEQGDSAMYLCASSLDADRGYYGYTFGSGTRLTVV.

V is TRBV7-6 and J is TRBJ2-2; D unclear. V was cut by 4 bases and J by 1 base, with 10 bases left in between. CDR1 is SGHVS and CDR2 is FNYEAQ in the germline V gene. This CDR3 is built from 15 residues. The CDR3 DNA is TGTGCCAGCAGCTCCGGACCACTGAACACCGGGGAGCTGTTTTTT. It encodes CASSSGPLNTGELFF.

The chain carries TRBV7-2 and TRBJ2-1; TRBD2 agrees at 11 bases. V shed 2 bases, J shed 0 bases, and the junction held 6 bases outside the gene matches. The CDR3 totals 18 residues. Germline lookup yields CDR1 SGHTA and CDR2 FQGNSA. The CDR3 loop is CASSLPVAGGSSYNEQFF. The CDR3 nucleotides are TGTGCCAGCAGCTTACCCGTAGCGGGGGGGAGCTCCTACAATGAGCAGTTCTTC.

V gene TRBV30 combines with J gene TRBJ2-7; a weak D match, TRBD1 (6 bases). Looked up from germline, CDR1 is GTSNPN and CDR2 is SVGIG (reference sequence). This CDR3 comprises 13 residues. Trimming removed 8 bases at V and 5 bases at J, with 19 bases between. The CDR3 DNA is TGTGCCGAAGGGGGACACTCCCCTAACGAGCAGTACTTC. This sequence encodes CAEGGHSPNEQYF.